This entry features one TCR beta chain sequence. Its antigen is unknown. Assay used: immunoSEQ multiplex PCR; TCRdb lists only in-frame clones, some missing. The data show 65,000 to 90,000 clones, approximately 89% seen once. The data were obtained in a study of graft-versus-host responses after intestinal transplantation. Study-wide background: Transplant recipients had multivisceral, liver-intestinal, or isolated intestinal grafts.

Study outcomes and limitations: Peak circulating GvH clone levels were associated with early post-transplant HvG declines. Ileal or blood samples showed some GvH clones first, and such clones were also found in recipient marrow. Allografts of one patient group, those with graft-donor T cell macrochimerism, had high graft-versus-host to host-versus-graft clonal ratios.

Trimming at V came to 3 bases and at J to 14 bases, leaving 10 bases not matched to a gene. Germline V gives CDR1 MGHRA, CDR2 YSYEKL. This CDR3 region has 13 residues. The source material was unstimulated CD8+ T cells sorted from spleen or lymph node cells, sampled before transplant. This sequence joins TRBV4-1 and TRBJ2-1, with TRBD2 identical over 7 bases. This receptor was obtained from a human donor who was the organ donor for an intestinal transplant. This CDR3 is CASSQRGTDTEFF. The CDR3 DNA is TGCGCCAGCAGCCAGCGGGGGACCGACACGGAGTTCTTC.